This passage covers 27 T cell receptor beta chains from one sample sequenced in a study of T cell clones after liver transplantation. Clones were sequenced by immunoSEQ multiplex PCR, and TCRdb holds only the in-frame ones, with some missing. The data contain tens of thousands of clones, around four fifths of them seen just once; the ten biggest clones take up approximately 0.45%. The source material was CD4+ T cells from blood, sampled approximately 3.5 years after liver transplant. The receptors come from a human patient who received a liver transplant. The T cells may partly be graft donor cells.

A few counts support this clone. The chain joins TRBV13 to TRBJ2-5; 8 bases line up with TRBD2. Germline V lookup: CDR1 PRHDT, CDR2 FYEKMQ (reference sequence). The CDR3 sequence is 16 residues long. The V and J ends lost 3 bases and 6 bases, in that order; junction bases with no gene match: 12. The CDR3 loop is CASSLHLLAAEKTQYF. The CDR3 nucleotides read TGTGCCAGCAGCTTGCATTTACTAGCGGCAGAAAAGACCCAGTACTTC.

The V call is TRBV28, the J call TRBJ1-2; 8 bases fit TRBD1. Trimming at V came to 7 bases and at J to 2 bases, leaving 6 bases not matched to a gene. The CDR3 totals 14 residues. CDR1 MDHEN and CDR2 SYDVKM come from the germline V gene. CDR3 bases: TGTGCCAGCAAAAGGACAGGGCTCAACTATGGCTACACCTTC. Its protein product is CASKRTGLNYGYTF.

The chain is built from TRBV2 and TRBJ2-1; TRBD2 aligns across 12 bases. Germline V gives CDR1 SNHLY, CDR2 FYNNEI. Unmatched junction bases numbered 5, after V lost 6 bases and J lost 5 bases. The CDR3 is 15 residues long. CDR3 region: CASSASGRADNEQFF. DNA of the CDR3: TGTGCCAGCAGCGCTAGCGGGAGGGCCGACAATGAGCAGTTCTTC. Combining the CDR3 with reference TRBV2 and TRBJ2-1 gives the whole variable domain EPEVTQTPSHQVTQMGQEVILRCVPISNHLYFYWYRQILGQKVEFLVSFYNNEISEKSEIFDDQFSVERPDGSNFTLKIRSTKLEDSAMYFCASSASGRADNEQFFGPGTRLTVL.

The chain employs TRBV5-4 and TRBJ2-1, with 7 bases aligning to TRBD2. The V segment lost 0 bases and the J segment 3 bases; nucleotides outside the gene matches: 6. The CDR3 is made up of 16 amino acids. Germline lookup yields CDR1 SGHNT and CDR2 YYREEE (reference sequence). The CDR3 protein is CASSLDAGAIYNEQFF. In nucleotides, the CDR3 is TGTGCCAGCAGCTTGGACGCGGGAGCAATCTACAATGAGCAGTTCTTC.

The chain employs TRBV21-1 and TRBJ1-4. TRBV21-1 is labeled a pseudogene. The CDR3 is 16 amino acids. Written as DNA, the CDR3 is TGTGCCAGCAGTAACCCGGCCGGGTTCCGTAATGAAAAACTGTTTTTT. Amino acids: CASSNPAGFRNEKLFF.

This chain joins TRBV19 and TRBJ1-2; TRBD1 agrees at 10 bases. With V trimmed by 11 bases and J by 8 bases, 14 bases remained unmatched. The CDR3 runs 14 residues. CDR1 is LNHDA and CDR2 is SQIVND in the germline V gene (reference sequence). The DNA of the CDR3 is TGTGCCGGTTCAGACAGGGGGCAAGTCGAGGGCTACACCTTC. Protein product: CAGSDRGQVEGYTF.

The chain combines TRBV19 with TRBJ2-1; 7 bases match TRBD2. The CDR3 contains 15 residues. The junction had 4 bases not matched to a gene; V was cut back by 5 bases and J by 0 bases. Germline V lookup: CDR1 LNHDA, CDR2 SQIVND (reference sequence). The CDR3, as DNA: TGTGCCAGTAGTGCCGGGAGGTACTCCTACAATGAGCAGTTCTTC. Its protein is CASSAGRYSYNEQFF.

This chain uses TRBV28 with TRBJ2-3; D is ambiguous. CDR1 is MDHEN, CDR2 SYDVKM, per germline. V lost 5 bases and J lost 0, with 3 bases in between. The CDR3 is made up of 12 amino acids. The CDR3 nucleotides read TGTGCCAGCAGTCCTAGCACAGATACGCAGTATTTT. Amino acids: CASSPSTDTQYF.

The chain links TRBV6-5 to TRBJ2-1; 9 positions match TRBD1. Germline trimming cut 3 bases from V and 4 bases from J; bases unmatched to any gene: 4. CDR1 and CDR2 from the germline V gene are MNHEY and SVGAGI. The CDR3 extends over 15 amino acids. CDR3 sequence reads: CASSYTGGVYNEQFF. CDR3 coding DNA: TGTGCCAGCAGTTATACAGGGGGCGTATACAATGAGCAGTTCTTC.

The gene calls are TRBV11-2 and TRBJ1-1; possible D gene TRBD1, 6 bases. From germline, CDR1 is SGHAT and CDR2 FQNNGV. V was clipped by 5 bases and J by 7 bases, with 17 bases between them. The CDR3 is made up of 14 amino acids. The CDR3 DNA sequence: TGTGCCAGCAGCCTAAGGGCAGGGGATATTGAAGCTTTCTTT. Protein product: CASSLRAGDIEAFF.

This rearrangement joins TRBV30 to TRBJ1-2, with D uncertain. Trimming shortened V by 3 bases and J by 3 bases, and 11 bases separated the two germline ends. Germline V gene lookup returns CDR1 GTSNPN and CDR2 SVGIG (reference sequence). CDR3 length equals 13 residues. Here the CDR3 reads CAWSDGRDYGYTF. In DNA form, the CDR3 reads TGTGCCTGGAGCGATGGACGTGACTATGGCTACACCTTC.

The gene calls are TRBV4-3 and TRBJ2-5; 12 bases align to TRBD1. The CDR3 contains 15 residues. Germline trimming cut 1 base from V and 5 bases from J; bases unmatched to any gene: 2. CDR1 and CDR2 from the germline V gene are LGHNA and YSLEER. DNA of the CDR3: TGCGCCAGCAGCCAAGTCGGGACAGGGGGCGAGACCCAGTACTTC. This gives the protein CASSQVGTGGETQYF.

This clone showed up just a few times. Here the CDR3 DNA reads TGTGCCAGCAGCCAAGGGCAGGGGGGGCTCTCTGGGGCCAACGTCCTGACTTTC. This translates into CASSQGQGGLSGANVLTF. The rearrangement links TRBV14 to TRBJ2-6; D may match TRBD1 or TRBD2 (7 bases each). Germline V CDR1 and CDR2: SGHDN, FVKESK. This CDR3 spans 18 amino acids. V lost 1 base to trimming and J lost 0 bases, with 13 bases between them.

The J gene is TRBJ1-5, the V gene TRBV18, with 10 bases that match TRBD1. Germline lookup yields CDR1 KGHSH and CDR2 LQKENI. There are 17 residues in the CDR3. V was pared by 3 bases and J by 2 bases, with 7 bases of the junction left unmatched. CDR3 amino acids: CASSPDRGHVGNQPQHF. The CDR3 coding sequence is TGTGCCAGCTCACCCGACAGGGGGCACGTCGGCAATCAGCCCCAGCATTTT.

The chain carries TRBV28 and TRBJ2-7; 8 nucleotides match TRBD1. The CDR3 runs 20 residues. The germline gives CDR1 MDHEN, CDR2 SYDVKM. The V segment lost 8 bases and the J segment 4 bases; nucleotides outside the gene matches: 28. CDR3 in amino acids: CASGYEQGAQASIQRYEQYF. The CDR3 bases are TGTGCCAGCGGGTATGAGCAGGGGGCGCAAGCTTCGATCCAACGTTACGAGCAGTACTTC.

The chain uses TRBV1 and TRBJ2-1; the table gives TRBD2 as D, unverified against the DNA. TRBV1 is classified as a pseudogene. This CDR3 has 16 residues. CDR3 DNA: TGCACCAGCAGCCAAGATCGGAGCTCGGCAAACAATGAGCAGTTCTTC. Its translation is CTSSQDRSSANNEQFF.

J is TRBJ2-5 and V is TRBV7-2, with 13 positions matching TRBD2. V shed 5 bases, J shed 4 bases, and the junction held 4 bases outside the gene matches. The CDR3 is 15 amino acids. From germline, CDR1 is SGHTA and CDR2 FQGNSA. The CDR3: CASSPGLAGVETQYF. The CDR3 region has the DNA TGTGCCAGCAGCCCAGGACTAGCGGGAGTAGAGACCCAGTACTTC.

Here the CDR3 reads CASSRTGYSRDYGYTF. The CDR3 coding sequence is TGTGCCAGTAGTAGGACAGGGTACTCCCGGGATTATGGCTACACCTTC. The V gene is TRBV19, the J gene TRBJ1-2; TRBD1 matches at 8 bases. Looked up from germline, CDR1 is LNHDA and CDR2 is SQIVND (reference sequence). J lost 5 bases, V lost 4 bases, and 12 bases had no gene match. The CDR3 contains 16 residues.

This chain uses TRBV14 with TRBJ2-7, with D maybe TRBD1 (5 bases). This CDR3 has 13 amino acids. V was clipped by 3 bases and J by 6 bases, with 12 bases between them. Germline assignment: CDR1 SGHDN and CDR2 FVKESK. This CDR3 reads CASSHLRVAEQYF. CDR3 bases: TGTGCCAGCAGCCACCTCAGGGTTGCCGAGCAGTACTTC.

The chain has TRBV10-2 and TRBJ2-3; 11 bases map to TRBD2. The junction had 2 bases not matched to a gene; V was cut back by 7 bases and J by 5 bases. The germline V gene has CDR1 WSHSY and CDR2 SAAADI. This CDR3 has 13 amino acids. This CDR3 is CASKTSGIDTQYF. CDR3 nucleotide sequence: TGCGCCAGCAAGACTAGCGGGATAGATACGCAGTATTTT.

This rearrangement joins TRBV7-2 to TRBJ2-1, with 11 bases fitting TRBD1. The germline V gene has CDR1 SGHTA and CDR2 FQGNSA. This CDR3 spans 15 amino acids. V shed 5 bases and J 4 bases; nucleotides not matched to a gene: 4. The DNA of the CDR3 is TGTGCCAGCAGCGTAGGACAGGGGGCTTACAATGAGCAGTTCTTC. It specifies CASSVGQGAYNEQFF.

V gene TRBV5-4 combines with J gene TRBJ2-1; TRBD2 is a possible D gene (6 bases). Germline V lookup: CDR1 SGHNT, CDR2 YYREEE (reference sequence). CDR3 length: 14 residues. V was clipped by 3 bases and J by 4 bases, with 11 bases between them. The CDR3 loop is CASSSASGYNEQFF. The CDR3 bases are TGTGCCAGCAGCTCTGCAAGCGGGTACAATGAGCAGTTCTTC.

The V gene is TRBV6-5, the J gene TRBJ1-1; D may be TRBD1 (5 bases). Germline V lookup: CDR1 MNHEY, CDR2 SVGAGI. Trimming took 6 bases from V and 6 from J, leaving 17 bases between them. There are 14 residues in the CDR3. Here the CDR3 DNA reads TGTGCCAGCAGCCGGGGGTTGGGTCCTTCTGAAGCTTTCTTT. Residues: CASSRGLGPSEAFF.

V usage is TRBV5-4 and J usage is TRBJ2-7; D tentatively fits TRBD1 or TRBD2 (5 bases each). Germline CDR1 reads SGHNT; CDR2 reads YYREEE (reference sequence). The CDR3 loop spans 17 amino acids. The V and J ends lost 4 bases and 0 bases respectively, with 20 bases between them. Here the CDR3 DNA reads TGTGCCAGCAGCCGGCCTTCCGGGACGGGTCTCTCCTACGAGCAGTACTTC. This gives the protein CASSRPSGTGLSYEQYF.

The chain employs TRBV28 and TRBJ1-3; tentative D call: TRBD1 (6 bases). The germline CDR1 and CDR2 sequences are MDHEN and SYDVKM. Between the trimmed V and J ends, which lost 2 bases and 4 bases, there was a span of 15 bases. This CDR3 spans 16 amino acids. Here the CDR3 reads CASSLPVTGLGNTIYF. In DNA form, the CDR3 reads TGTGCCAGCAGTTTACCCGTCACAGGGTTGGGAAACACCATATATTTT.

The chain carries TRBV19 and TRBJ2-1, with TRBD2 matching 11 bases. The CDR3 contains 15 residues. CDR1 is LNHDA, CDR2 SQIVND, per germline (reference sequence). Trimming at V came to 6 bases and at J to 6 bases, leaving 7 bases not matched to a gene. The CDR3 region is CASRGLAESANEQFF. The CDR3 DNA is TGTGCCAGTAGGGGACTAGCGGAGTCTGCCAATGAGCAGTTCTTC.

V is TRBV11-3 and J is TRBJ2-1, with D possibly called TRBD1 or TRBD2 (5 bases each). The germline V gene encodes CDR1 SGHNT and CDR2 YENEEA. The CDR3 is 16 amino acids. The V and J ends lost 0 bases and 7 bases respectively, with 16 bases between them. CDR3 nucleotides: TGTGCCAGCAGCTTAGATGGGGGAAATCCGGAGAATGAGCAGTTCTTC. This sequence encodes CASSLDGGNPENEQFF.